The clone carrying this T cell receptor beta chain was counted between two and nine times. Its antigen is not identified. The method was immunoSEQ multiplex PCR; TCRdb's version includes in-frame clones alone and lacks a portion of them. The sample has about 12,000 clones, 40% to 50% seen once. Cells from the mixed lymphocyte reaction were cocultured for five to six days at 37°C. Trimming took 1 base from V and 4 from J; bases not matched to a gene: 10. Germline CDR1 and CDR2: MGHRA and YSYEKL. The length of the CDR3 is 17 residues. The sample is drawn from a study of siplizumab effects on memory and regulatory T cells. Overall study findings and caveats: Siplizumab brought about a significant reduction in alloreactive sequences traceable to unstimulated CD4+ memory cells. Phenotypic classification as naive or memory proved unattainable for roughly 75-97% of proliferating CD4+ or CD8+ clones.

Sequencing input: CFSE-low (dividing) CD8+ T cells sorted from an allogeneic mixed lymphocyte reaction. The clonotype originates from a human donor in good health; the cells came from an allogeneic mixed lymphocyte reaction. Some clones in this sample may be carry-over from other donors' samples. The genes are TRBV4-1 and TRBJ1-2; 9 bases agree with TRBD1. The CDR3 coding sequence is TGCGCCAGCAGCCAAGTGGGATCGGGACAGGGTACCTATGGCTACACCTTC. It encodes CASSQVGSGQGTYGYTF.